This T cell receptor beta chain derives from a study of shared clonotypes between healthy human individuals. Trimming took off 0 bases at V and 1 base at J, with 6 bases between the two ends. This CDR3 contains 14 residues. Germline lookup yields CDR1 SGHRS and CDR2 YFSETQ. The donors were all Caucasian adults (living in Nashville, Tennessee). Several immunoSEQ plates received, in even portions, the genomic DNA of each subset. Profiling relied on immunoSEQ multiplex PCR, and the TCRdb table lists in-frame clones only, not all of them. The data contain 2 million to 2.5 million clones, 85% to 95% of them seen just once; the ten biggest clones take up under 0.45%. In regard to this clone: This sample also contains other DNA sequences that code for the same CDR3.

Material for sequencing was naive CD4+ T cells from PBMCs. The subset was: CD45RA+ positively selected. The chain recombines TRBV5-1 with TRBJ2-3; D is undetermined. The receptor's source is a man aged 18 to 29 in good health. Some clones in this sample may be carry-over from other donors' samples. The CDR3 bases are TGCGCCAGCAGCTTGGAGGGTCGCACAGATACGCAGTATTTT. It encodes CASSLEGRTDTQYF.